The next 7 T cell receptor beta chains were all read from a single sample in a study of T cell responses to AZD1222 COVID-19 vaccine. The repertoire was sequenced with immunoSEQ multiplex PCR; TCRdb's copy has only in-frame clones and lacks some. The data contain some 130,000 clones, 89% of them seen just once; the ten biggest clones take up 9.5%. The input for sequencing was peripheral blood, taken 28 days after the second AZD1222 dose. The receptor set was obtained from an adult who received the AZD1222 COVID-19 vaccine.

The rearrangement uses TRBV7-9 and TRBJ2-1, with D possibly being TRBD2 (6 bases). Germline V CDR1 and CDR2: SEHNR, FQNEAQ (reference sequence). CDR3 length equals 18 residues. Trimming took 5 bases from V and 0 from J, leaving 20 bases between them. CDR3 residues: CASSPGTGRGSSYNEQFF. The CDR3 coding sequence is TGTGCCAGCAGCCCAGGGACGGGCCGGGGGAGCTCCTACAATGAGCAGTTCTTC.

V and J are TRBV27 and TRBJ1-3; no clear D gene. The CDR3 runs to 16 residues. Germline loops: CDR1 MNHEY, CDR2 SMNVEV (reference sequence). The V gene lost 2 bases and the J gene lost 3 bases, with 14 bases spanning the gap. CDR3 sequence (DNA): TGTGCCAGCAGTTTAAGGGCAAGCGGAATTGGAAACACCATATATTTT. It is translated as CASSLRASGIGNTIYF.

This rearrangement joins TRBV4-2 to TRBJ1-5, with a weak D call TRBD1 (5 bases). The V end lost 0 bases, the J end lost 0 bases, and 12 bases lay between the germline ends. The CDR3 length is 17 residues. Germline values: CDR1 LGHNA, CDR2 YNFKEQ. DNA for the CDR3: TGTGCCAGCAGCCAAGAATCGGTCGGGGGTAGCAATCAGCCCCAGCATTTT. The encoded protein is CASSQESVGGSNQPQHF.

CDR3 residues: CASSLEQTRRAYGYTF. CDR3 nucleotides: TGTGCCAGCAGCTTAGAACAGACTAGACGGGCGTATGGCTACACCTTC. The chain combines TRBV7-8 with TRBJ1-2; D unclear. The CDR3 contains 16 residues. V was cut by 1 base and J by 5 bases, with 17 bases left in between. Germline V lookup: CDR1 SGHVS, CDR2 FQNEAQ.

This sequence joins TRBV7-8 and TRBJ1-4, with D maybe TRBD1 (5 bases). Germline lookup yields CDR1 SGHVS and CDR2 FQNEAQ. Trimming left V 5 bases short and J 0 bases short, with 13 bases between. CDR3 length: 16 amino acids. Here the CDR3 DNA reads TGTGCCAGCAGCCTCCGACAGACATCAACTAATGAAAAACTGTTTTTT. Its protein is CASSLRQTSTNEKLFF.

The rearrangement links TRBV19 to TRBJ1-5; 9 nucleotides agree with TRBD1. The CDR3 consists of 16 residues. Per germline, CDR1 LNHDA and CDR2 SQIVND (reference sequence). Trimming at V came to 5 bases and at J to 2 bases, leaving 7 bases not matched to a gene. CDR3 loop: CASSPSRDRGNQPQHF. For the CDR3, the DNA is TGTGCCAGTAGTCCTTCCCGGGACAGGGGCAATCAGCCCCAGCATTTT. The entire variable domain, with the rest obtained from reference TRBV19 and TRBJ1-5, is as follows: DGGITQSPKYLFRKEGQNVTLSCEQNLNHDAMYWYRQDPGQGLRLIYYSQIVNDFQKGDIAEGYSVSREKKESFPLTVTSAQKNPTAFYLCASSPSRDRGNQPQHFGDGTRLSIL.

This sequence joins TRBV5-1 and TRBJ1-6, with 8 bases matching TRBD1. CDR1 and CDR2 (germline): SGHRS, YFSETQ. The CDR3 is 16 amino acids. Trimming took 6 bases from V and 2 from J; bases not matched to a gene: 7. CDR3: CASTRGRAAYNSPLHF. In nucleotides, the CDR3 is TGCGCCAGCACCAGGGGGCGGGCCGCCTATAATTCACCCCTCCACTTT.